The 32 T cell receptor beta chains reported below all come from one sample, sequenced in a study of blood T cell repertoires in COVID-19. Here immunoSEQ multiplex PCR was the method, and the copy in TCRdb shows in-frame clones only, minus some. The sample includes 130,000 or so clones, more than 80% of them seen just once. The sample comprised peripheral blood. The receptors shown here come from a human donor in a cohort sampled during active COVID-19.

The V call is TRBV6-1, the J call TRBJ1-1, with TRBD1 matching over 10 bases. Germline trimming cut 3 bases from V and 5 bases from J; bases unmatched to any gene: 6. The CDR3 runs to 15 residues. Germline CDR1 is MNHNS and CDR2 is SASEGT. The CDR3 region is CASSEGTGDLTEAFF. In DNA, the CDR3 is TGTGCCAGCAGTGAGGGGACAGGGGATTTAACTGAAGCTTTCTTT.

In its sample, this clone was seen a few times. V gene TRBV5-5 combines with J gene TRBJ2-1; D gene uncertain. Germline loops: CDR1 SGHKS, CDR2 YYEKEE (reference sequence). V lost 2 bases and J 7 bases, leaving 4 bases between the germline ends. This CDR3 region has 11 residues. CDR3 sequence: CASSFQNEQFF. CDR3 DNA sequence: TGTGCCAGCAGCTTTCAGAATGAGCAGTTCTTC.

This sequence joins TRBV7-2 and TRBJ2-1; D is unclear. The CDR3 spans 15 residues. The V gene lost 0 bases and the J gene lost 6 bases, with 12 bases spanning the gap. The V gene's germline CDR1 is SGHTA and CDR2 FQGNSA. CDR3 amino acids: CASSLAAVTPNEQFF. CDR3 DNA: TGTGCCAGCAGCTTAGCCGCGGTCACCCCCAATGAGCAGTTCTTC.

This clone was observed many times. The V and J genes are TRBV6-5 and TRBJ2-3; tentatively, D is TRBD1 (5 bases). The CDR3 spans 15 residues. Germline CDR1 reads MNHEY; CDR2 reads SVGAGI. The germline V and J ends were trimmed by 7 bases and 2 bases, with 16 bases remaining between them. The chain's CDR3 is CASTLNGHNTDTQYF. In DNA, the CDR3 is TGTGCCAGCACCCTAAACGGACACAACACAGATACGCAGTATTTT.

The chain uses TRBV5-1 and TRBJ2-1; 7 positions agree with TRBD2. CDR1 and CDR2 from the germline V gene are SGHRS and YFSETQ. With 9 bases clipped from V and 2 bases from J, the junction kept 14 bases outside the gene matches. The CDR3 has 16 amino acids. CDR3 amino acids: CATTPAEGGPYNEQFF. The CDR3 DNA follows: TGCGCCACGACCCCAGCCGAGGGAGGGCCCTACAATGAGCAGTTCTTC.

The chain employs TRBV5-1 and TRBJ2-1; perhaps TRBD1 as D (6 bases). Trimming took off 0 bases at V and 15 bases at J, with 13 bases between the two ends. Per germline, CDR1 SGHRS and CDR2 YFSETQ. This CDR3 spans 12 amino acids. The CDR3 region is CASSLELDSPFF. The CDR3 DNA sequence: TGCGCCAGCAGCTTGGAATTGGACAGCCCGTTCTTC.

The chain employs TRBV9 and TRBJ1-6; 7 bases are a match to TRBD1. This CDR3 has 14 amino acids. Germline V gene sequence: CDR1 SGDLS, CDR2 YYNGEE. V lost 0 bases, J lost 7 bases, and 1 base stayed unmatched. The DNA of the CDR3 is TGTGCCAGCAGCGTAGGGGACAGAAATTCACCCCTCCACTTT. It codes for CASSVGDRNSPLHF.

CDR3 loop: CSASPSGRVNEQFF. In DNA, the CDR3 is TGCAGTGCTAGTCCTAGCGGGAGAGTCAATGAGCAGTTCTTC. V usage is TRBV20-1 and J usage is TRBJ2-1, with 10 bases lining up with TRBD2. Losses at the gene ends were 3 bases for V and 6 bases for J; bases not matched to a gene: 5. The CDR3 has 14 amino acids. Germline V gene data show CDR1 as DFQATT and CDR2 as SNEGSKA (reference sequence).

In its sample, this clone was seen once. The V and J genes are TRBV7-8 and TRBJ2-7, with 12 bases aligning to TRBD2. The CDR3 is 16 amino acids. The germline gives CDR1 SGHVS, CDR2 FQNEAQ. J gave up 6 bases and V 2 bases, and 8 bases lay outside the gene matches. This chain's CDR3 is CASSLRETSGGREQYF. The CDR3 DNA follows: TGTGCCAGCAGCTTAAGAGAGACTAGCGGGGGTCGCGAGCAGTACTTC.

The chain carries TRBV5-1 and TRBJ2-7; perhaps TRBD2 as D (5 bases). V lost 2 bases and J lost 2, with 17 bases in between. This CDR3 comprises 16 residues. CDR1 is SGHRS, CDR2 YFSETQ, per germline. CDR3 DNA sequence: TGCGCCAGCAGCTTAATATTGAACGGGAACCCCTACGAGCAGTACTTC. Translating it yields CASSLILNGNPYEQYF.

The chain uses TRBV7-8 and TRBJ1-3; TRBD1 agrees at 8 bases. Germline CDR1 is SGHVS and CDR2 is FQNEAQ. The CDR3 length is 15 residues. With V trimmed by 5 bases and J by 3 bases, 6 bases remained unmatched. The CDR3 region is CASSRDRPSGNTIYF. CDR3 in DNA: TGTGCCAGCAGCAGGGACAGGCCGAGTGGAAACACCATATATTTT.

This clone was detected only once. This chain connects TRBV6-5 to TRBJ1-2; no reliable D call. The CDR3 spans 12 residues. With 6 bases removed from V and 4 bases from J, the gap between germline ends came to 9 bases. CDR1 and CDR2 from the germline V gene are MNHEY and SVGAGI. The CDR3 DNA sequence: TGTGCCAGCAGATCGCCTATCTATGGCTACACCTTC. Protein product: CASRSPIYGYTF.

The chain is built from TRBV7-9 and TRBJ2-3; 8 nucleotides align to TRBD2. J was trimmed by 3 bases and V by 4 bases; bases with no gene match: 9. The CDR3 runs 16 residues. From germline, CDR1 is SEHNR and CDR2 FQNEAQ (reference sequence). The CDR3 spells CASSSYRTSPTDTQYF. The CDR3 region has the DNA TGTGCCAGCAGCTCCTACCGGACTAGCCCAACAGATACGCAGTATTTT.

V is TRBV6-4 and J is TRBJ2-3, with TRBD1 matching over 10 bases. V lost 0 bases and J lost 4; bases outside the gene matches: 1. CDR3 length: 15 amino acids. Germline V CDR1 and CDR2: MRHNA, SNTAGT. This CDR3 reads CASSDSTGGSDTQYF. The CDR3, as DNA: TGTGCCAGCAGTGACTCGACAGGGGGCTCAGATACGCAGTATTTT.

This clone was seen a single time. The chain has TRBV7-9 and TRBJ1-1, with a weak D call TRBD1 (6 bases). Trimming pared 5 bases from V and 5 bases from J, leaving 12 bases between. In germline, CDR1 is SEHNR, CDR2 FQNEAQ (reference sequence). CDR3 length: 13 residues. CDR3 protein: CASSTGQTTEAFF. The CDR3, as DNA: TGTGCCAGCAGCACGGGACAAACGACTGAAGCTTTCTTT.

J is TRBJ2-5 and V is TRBV9, with D possibly TRBD1 on 6 matching bases. The CDR3 consists of 12 residues. Deletions cut 3 bases from V and 11 bases from J, with 14 bases between. Germline assignment: CDR1 SGDLS and CDR2 YYNGEE. Written as DNA, the CDR3 is TGTGCCAGCAGCGCGTCCACCGGGACACAGTACTTC. Translation: CASSASTGTQYF. Full variable domain (outside the CDR3, taken from reference TRBV9 and TRBJ2-5): DSGVTQTPKHLITATGQRVTLRCSPRSGDLSVYWYQQSLDQGLQFLIQYYNGEERAKGNILERFSAQQFPDLHSELNLSSLELGDSALYFCASSASTGTQYFGPGTRLLVL.

V gene TRBV3-1 (or the pseudogene TRBV3-2) combines with J gene TRBJ2-7, with TRBD2 identical over 7 bases. This CDR3 region has 16 residues. CDR1 is LGHDT, CDR2 YNNKEL, per germline (reference sequence). J lost 2 bases, V lost 4 bases, and 11 bases had no gene match. The CDR3 coding sequence is TGTGCCAGCAGCCCCCCGGGAGGTAACACGGCCTACGAGCAGTACGTC. Protein sequence: CASSPPGGNTAYEQYV.

The chain has TRBV5-4 and TRBJ2-2; D ambiguous. Trimming took 5 bases from V and 4 from J, leaving 12 bases between them. This CDR3 has 14 amino acids. Germline values: CDR1 SGHNT, CDR2 YYREEE (reference sequence). The CDR3 loop is CASRSDRVTGELFF. The CDR3 region has the DNA TGTGCCAGCAGGTCCGACCGGGTCACCGGGGAGCTGTTTTTT. Based on the CDR3 plus reference TRBV5-4 and TRBJ2-2, the full variable domain is ETGVTQSPTHLIKTRGQQVTLRCSSQSGHNTVSWYQQALGQGPQFIFQYYREEENGRGNFPPRFSGLQFPNYSSELNVNALELDDSALYLCASRSDRVTGELFFGEGSRLTVL.

The chain has TRBV19 and TRBJ2-5; D is unresolved. This CDR3 has 14 residues. Trimming removed 5 bases from V and 0 bases from J, with 10 bases in between. Germline V gives CDR1 LNHDA, CDR2 SQIVND (reference sequence). The CDR3 nucleotides are TGTGCCAGTAGTTTGACACCTAACCAAGAGACCCAGTACTTC. It encodes CASSLTPNQETQYF.

The chain employs TRBV4-3 and TRBJ1-6; no firm D call. Germline assignment: CDR1 LGHNA and CDR2 YSLEER. CDR3 length: 14 residues. V shed 1 base and J shed 5 bases, with 6 bases lying between them. CDR3: CASSQGANNSPLHF. The CDR3, as DNA: TGCGCCAGCAGCCAAGGTGCTAATAATTCACCCCTCCACTTT.

The chain combines TRBV5-1 with TRBJ1-1; possible D gene TRBD1, 6 bases. Trimming pared 4 bases from V and 1 base from J, leaving 14 bases between. The germline gives CDR1 SGHRS, CDR2 YFSETQ. The CDR3 length is 15 residues. The CDR3 region has the DNA TGCGCCAGCAGCCCTGTGGGGGACACGAACACTGAAGCTTTCTTT. Translated, it gives CASSPVGDTNTEAFF.

The CDR3 region is CASSLDGRDSETQYF. CDR3 DNA sequence: TGCGCCAGCAGCTTGGACGGCCGCGACTCAGAGACCCAGTACTTC. This chain uses TRBV5-1 with TRBJ2-5; D uncertain. Germline V gene data show CDR1 as SGHRS and CDR2 as YFSETQ. There are 15 residues in the CDR3. V shed 0 bases and J shed 4 bases, with 13 bases lying between them.

This chain uses TRBV14 with TRBJ2-1, with D maybe TRBD1 (7 bases). V was trimmed by 4 bases and J by 4 bases, leaving 17 bases between them. Germline V gives CDR1 SGHDN, CDR2 FVKESK. This CDR3 is built from 16 residues. The CDR3 nucleotides read TGTGCCAGCAGCCCCCCAGGGGGGACCAGTTACAATGAGCAGTTCTTC. It is translated as CASSPPGGTSYNEQFF.

The V call is TRBV6-5, the J call TRBJ2-7, with 7 nucleotides matching TRBD2. V lost 6 bases to trimming and J lost 6 bases; unmatched junction nucleotides: 11. CDR3 length equals 14 residues. Per germline, CDR1 MNHEY and CDR2 SVGAGI. This CDR3 is CASRRTGTGGEQYF. The CDR3 nucleotides read TGTGCCAGCAGGAGGACTGGGACGGGAGGCGAGCAGTACTTC.

The chain recombines TRBV9 with TRBJ1-1; tentatively, D is TRBD1 (6 bases). The CDR3 spans 14 residues. Germline CDR1 reads SGDLS; CDR2 reads YYNGEE. The ends were cut back, 0 bases at V and 4 bases at J, with 10 bases in the middle. CDR3 sequence (DNA): TGTGCCAGCAGCGTAGATACAGGGACCACTGAAGCTTTCTTT. It translates to CASSVDTGTTEAFF.

V gene TRBV5-1 combines with J gene TRBJ1-1; 7 nucleotides match TRBD1. J lost 5 bases, V lost 3 bases, and 7 bases had no gene match. CDR3 length equals 14 residues. Looked up from germline, CDR1 is SGHRS and CDR2 is YFSETQ. The CDR3 loop is CASSWGQTRTEAFF. The DNA of the CDR3 is TGCGCCAGCAGCTGGGGACAGACGAGGACTGAAGCTTTCTTT.

This sequence joins TRBV6-2 or TRBV6-3 and TRBJ1-1; tentatively, D is TRBD1 (6 bases). The CDR3 sequence is 16 residues long. Deletions cut 2 bases from V and 1 base from J, with 14 bases between. CDR1 and CDR2 from the germline V gene are MNHEY and SVGEGT. The CDR3 region has the DNA TGTGCCAGCAGTTACGCCCCCACAGGGAGGAACACTGAAGCTTTCTTT. Amino acids: CASSYAPTGRNTEAFF.

The chain employs TRBV19 and TRBJ1-1; weak D call: TRBD1 (6 bases). V dropped 5 bases and J dropped 8 bases, with 15 bases sitting between them. This CDR3 is 13 amino acids long. Germline V CDR1 and CDR2: LNHDA, SQIVND (reference sequence). CDR3 region: CASSPQGQDEAFF. As DNA, the CDR3 is TGTGCCAGTAGTCCCCAGGGGCAGGACGAAGCTTTCTTT.

This clone was seen only a few times. V is TRBV11-3 and J is TRBJ1-2; D gene unclear. Per the germline V gene, CDR1 is SGHNT and CDR2 is YENEEA. V was shortened by 4 bases and J by 0 bases, with 21 bases between the two germline ends. There are 18 residues in the CDR3. The CDR3 bases are TGTGCCAGCAGCTACTCCAGAGGCGTTCGAATCACTAACTATGGCTACACCTTC. Encoded protein: CASSYSRGVRITNYGYTF.

This clone was seen a handful of times. This chain joins TRBV7-8 and TRBJ1-1; D may be TRBD1 (5 bases). V was shortened by 2 bases and J by 6 bases, with 13 bases between the two germline ends. Germline CDR1 and CDR2: SGHVS and FQNEAQ. This CDR3 has 14 amino acids. CDR3 nucleotides: TGTGCCAGCAGCTTAAAAGGGAGGGACCCTGAAGCTTTCTTT. Residues: CASSLKGRDPEAFF.

The chain has TRBV12-3 or TRBV12-4 and TRBJ2-3, with D unclear. V was cut by 3 bases and J by 4 bases, with 5 bases left in between. The CDR3 length is 12 residues. For the CDR3, the DNA is TGTGCCAGCAGTTTGAGTGCAGATACGCAGTATTTT. Residues: CASSLSADTQYF.

The rearrangement joins TRBV18 to TRBJ2-1; D is perhaps TRBD1 (5 bases). The CDR3 spans 14 residues. Germline V lookup: CDR1 KGHSH, CDR2 LQKENI. The V gene lost 7 bases and the J gene lost 3 bases, with 13 bases spanning the gap. The CDR3 region is CASLTGAFYNEQFF. CDR3 bases: TGTGCCAGCTTGACTGGGGCCTTCTACAATGAGCAGTTCTTC.